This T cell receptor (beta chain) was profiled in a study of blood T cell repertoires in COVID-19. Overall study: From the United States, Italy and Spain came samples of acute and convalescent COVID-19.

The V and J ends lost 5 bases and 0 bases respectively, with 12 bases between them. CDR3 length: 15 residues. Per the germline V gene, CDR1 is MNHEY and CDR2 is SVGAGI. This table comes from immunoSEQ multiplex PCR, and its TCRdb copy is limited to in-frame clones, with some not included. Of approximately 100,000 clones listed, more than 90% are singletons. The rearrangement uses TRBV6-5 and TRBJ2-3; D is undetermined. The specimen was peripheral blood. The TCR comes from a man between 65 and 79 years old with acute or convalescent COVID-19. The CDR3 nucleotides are TGTGCCAGCAGTCGCGACATTCCTAGCACAGATACGCAGTATTTT. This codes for CASSRDIPSTDTQYF.